The 25 T cell receptor beta chains below come from one sample, sequenced in a study of blood T cell repertoires in COVID-19. Assay used: immunoSEQ multiplex PCR; TCRdb lists only in-frame clones, some missing. The sample shows 150,000 to 180,000 clones, around 78% of them seen only once. The source material was peripheral blood. These receptors all stem from a man at least 80 years old with acute or convalescent COVID-19.

This clone was counted only a few times. The chain joins TRBV19 to TRBJ2-5; D is unclear. V lost 10 bases and J lost 6, with 18 bases in between. This CDR3 region has 13 residues. CDR1 is LNHDA and CDR2 is SQIVND in the germline V gene (reference sequence). This CDR3 reads CATSPPNEKTQYF. In DNA form, the CDR3 reads TGTGCCACCTCCCCACCTAACGAGAAGACCCAGTACTTC.

The chain joins TRBV2 to TRBJ1-1; TRBD1 is a possible D gene (5 bases). Germline V gives CDR1 SNHLY, CDR2 FYNNEI. The CDR3 is 15 amino acids. V lost 6 bases and J 4 bases, leaving 18 bases between the germline ends. The CDR3 DNA follows: TGTGCCAGCAGCGACCTATCGGCAGGGCGCACTGAAGCTTTCTTT. Its protein is CASSDLSAGRTEAFF. Using reference TRBV2 and TRBJ1-1 for the parts outside the CDR3, the full variable domain is EPEVTQTPSHQVTQMGQEVILRCVPISNHLYFYWYRQILGQKVEFLVSFYNNEISEKSEIFDDQFSVERPDGSNFTLKIRSTKLEDSAMYFCASSDLSAGRTEAFFGQGTRLTVV.

The CDR3: CASSPGKGNTGELFF. The DNA for the CDR3 is TGTGCCAGCAGCCCGGGAAAGGGTAACACCGGGGAGCTGTTTTTT. The gene calls are TRBV11-3 and TRBJ2-2, with TRBD2 as a possible D gene (5 bases). V lost 5 bases to trimming and J lost 2 bases, with 12 bases between them. CDR3 length: 15 amino acids. The germline CDR1 and CDR2 sequences are SGHNT and YENEEA.

This chain joins TRBV7-2 and TRBJ2-2; tentatively, D is TRBD1 (6 bases). This CDR3 is 14 amino acids long. CDR1 is SGHTA, CDR2 FQGNSA, per germline. Deletions cut 5 bases from V and 2 bases from J, with 9 bases between. CDR3 DNA: TGTGCCAGCAGCCCGGGACAAAACACCGGGGAGCTGTTTTTT. Its protein product is CASSPGQNTGELFF. Full variable domain (missing parts from reference TRBV7-2 and TRBJ2-2): GAGVSQSPSNKVTEKGKDVELRCDPISGHTALYWYRQSLGQGLEFLIYFQGNSAPDKSGLPSDRFSAERTGGSVSTLTIQRTQQEDSAVYLCASSPGQNTGELFFGEGSRLTVL.

The V gene is TRBV5-1, the J gene TRBJ2-1, with D unresolved. V was shortened by 2 bases and J by 5 bases, with 8 bases between the two germline ends. The CDR3 sequence is 13 residues long. Germline values: CDR1 SGHRS, CDR2 YFSETQ. CDR3 sequence (DNA): TGCGCCAGCAGCTTCTTTTCGGACAATGAGCAGTTCTTC. Translation gives CASSFFSDNEQFF.

The V gene is TRBV9, the J gene TRBJ1-2, with 9 bases aligning to TRBD1. The germline gives CDR1 SGDLS, CDR2 YYNGEE. The CDR3 has 16 residues. Trimming removed 3 bases from V and 4 bases from J; junction bases left unmatched: 10. The CDR3 DNA is TGTGCCAGCAGCGCTCCGACAGGGGGATTCCTCTATGGCTACACCTTC. This encodes CASSAPTGGFLYGYTF.

This clone showed up just once. The identical CDR3 is also encoded by other nucleotide sequences in the sample. V gene TRBV6-2 or TRBV6-3 combines with J gene TRBJ2-3, with TRBD2 identical over 8 bases. Trimming removed 0 bases from V and 1 base from J; junction bases left unmatched: 3. The germline CDR1 and CDR2 sequences are MNHEY and SVGEGT. The CDR3 is 16 amino acids. The CDR3, as DNA: TGTGCCAGCAGTTACTCTTCGCGGGGGGGCACAGATACGCAGTATTTT. This gives the protein CASSYSSRGGTDTQYF.

The chain employs TRBV20-1 and TRBJ2-2; 9 bases agree with TRBD2. Trimming took 3 bases from V and 7 from J; bases not matched to a gene: 9. This CDR3 spans 15 amino acids. From germline, CDR1 is DFQATT and CDR2 SNEGSKA (reference sequence). CDR3 loop: CSASGLAGSDGELFF. The CDR3 coding sequence is TGCAGTGCTAGTGGGCTAGCGGGGTCTGACGGGGAGCTGTTTTTT.

The chain uses TRBV5-1 and TRBJ2-2, with a possible D match to TRBD1 (6 bases). V dropped 4 bases and J dropped 0 bases, with 7 bases sitting between them. The V gene's germline CDR1 is SGHRS and CDR2 YFSETQ. CDR3 length: 14 amino acids. In DNA form, the CDR3 reads TGCGCCAGCAGCAACAGGGCGAACACCGGGGAGCTGTTTTTT. It encodes CASSNRANTGELFF.

This sequence joins TRBV19 and TRBJ2-7; 10 bases are a match to TRBD1. The CDR3 covers 14 residues. Looked up from germline, CDR1 is LNHDA and CDR2 is SQIVND (reference sequence). V shed 5 bases and J 6 bases; nucleotides not matched to a gene: 7. The CDR3 reads CASSFGQGVREQYF. DNA of the CDR3: TGTGCCAGTAGTTTCGGACAGGGGGTACGCGAGCAGTACTTC.

The chain links TRBV6-2 or TRBV6-3 to TRBJ1-5; 8 positions match TRBD1. The junction had 6 bases not matched to a gene; V was cut back by 6 bases and J by 5 bases. CDR3 length: 14 amino acids. Germline values: CDR1 MNHEY, CDR2 SVGEGT. The CDR3 DNA follows: TGTGCCAGCAGCTCCGGACAGGGCCATCAGCCCCAGCATTTT. This codes for CASSSGQGHQPQHF.

The V gene is TRBV24-1, the J gene TRBJ2-7, with D perhaps matching TRBD2 (6 bases). The length of the CDR3 is 14 residues. Trimming left V 4 bases short and J 6 bases short, with 15 bases between. The V gene's germline CDR1 is KGHDR and CDR2 SFDVKD. The CDR3 region has the DNA TGTGCCACCAGTGAGGGGTCGCGGGACGGCGAGCAGTACTTC. This sequence encodes CATSEGSRDGEQYF.

The rearrangement joins TRBV10-3 to TRBJ2-5; 9 bases align to TRBD1. V lost 4 bases, J lost 2 bases, and 5 bases stayed unmatched. Per germline, CDR1 ENHRY and CDR2 SYGVKD. The CDR3 loop spans 15 amino acids. The CDR3 bases are TGTGCCATCAGTGCCTGGACAGGGGCGCAAGAGACCCAGTACTTC. Encoded protein: CAISAWTGAQETQYF.

This chain's CDR3 is CASSTPGGRETQYF. DNA of the CDR3: TGTGCCAGCAGCACCCCGGGGGGACGGGAGACCCAGTACTTC. V is TRBV9 and J is TRBJ2-5; 7 positions agree with TRBD2. The CDR3 is 14 amino acids. Losses at the gene ends were 4 bases for V and 5 bases for J; bases not matched to a gene: 8. Germline CDR1 reads SGDLS; CDR2 reads YYNGEE.

The chain combines TRBV5-1 with TRBJ1-3; D remains ambiguous. Germline loops: CDR1 SGHRS, CDR2 YFSETQ. The CDR3 totals 14 residues. Trimming removed 0 bases at V and 4 bases at J, with 8 bases between. The CDR3 region is CASSLGSGGNTIYF. The CDR3 DNA reads TGCGCCAGCAGCTTGGGGAGTGGGGGAAACACCATATATTTT.

The chain recombines TRBV30 with TRBJ1-3; no definite D call. The CDR3 spans 13 residues. The germline V gene has CDR1 GTSNPN and CDR2 SVGIG (reference sequence). Deletions cut 2 bases from V and 4 bases from J, with 9 bases between. CDR3 amino acids: CAWSNGLGNTIYF. In nucleotides, the CDR3 is TGTGCCTGGAGTAATGGACTGGGAAACACCATATATTTT. The variable domain in full, with the rest retrieved from reference TRBV30 and TRBJ1-3, is SQTIHQWPATLVQPVGSPLSLECTVEGTSNPNLYWYRQAAGRGLQLLFYSVGIGQISSEVPQNLSASRPQDRQFILSSKKLLLSDSGFYLCAWSNGLGNTIYFGEGSWLTVV.

The chain carries TRBV10-2 and TRBJ2-3; 9 bases match TRBD2. The CDR3 spans 15 residues. With V trimmed by 6 bases and J by 6 bases, 10 bases remained unmatched. Germline V CDR1 and CDR2: WSHSY, SAAADI. CDR3 sequence (DNA): TGCGCCAGCAGGCGGACTAGCGAGGGGTGGGATACGCAGTATTTT. Translation: CASRRTSEGWDTQYF.

The J gene is TRBJ1-5, the V gene TRBV10-1; D is perhaps TRBD1 (5 bases). This CDR3 comprises 13 residues. Germline V gives CDR1 WNHNN, CDR2 SYGVQD (reference sequence). V dropped 2 bases and J dropped 4 bases, with 6 bases sitting between them. CDR3: CASSEQGNQPQHF. The DNA of the CDR3 is TGCGCCAGCAGTGAGCAGGGAAATCAGCCCCAGCATTTT.

This chain uses TRBV6-6 with TRBJ2-5; perhaps TRBD2 as D (5 bases). Germline V gives CDR1 MNHNY, CDR2 SVGAGI (reference sequence). Trimming left V 0 bases short and J 5 bases short, with 10 bases between. This CDR3 is built from 14 residues. In nucleotides, the CDR3 is TGTGCCAGCAGTTACTCGACCAGGAGGGAGACCCAGTACTTC. Encoded protein: CASSYSTRRETQYF.

The chain is built from TRBV12-3 or TRBV12-4 and TRBJ1-6, with D possibly TRBD1 on 5 matching bases. The CDR3 contains 13 residues. The V end lost 1 base, the J end lost 8 bases, and 6 bases lay between the germline ends. The chain's CDR3 is CASSLGGDSPLHF. In DNA form, the CDR3 reads TGTGCCAGCAGTTTAGGGGGGGATTCACCCCTCCACTTT.

This rearrangement joins TRBV4-2 to TRBJ2-3; TRBD2 is a possible D gene (6 bases). The length of the CDR3 is 17 residues. Germline V gene data show CDR1 as LGHNA and CDR2 as YNFKEQ. V lost 0 bases and J 0 bases, leaving 13 bases between the germline ends. CDR3 in DNA: TGTGCCAGCAGCCAAGATAGAGGGCTAGCGAGCACAGATACGCAGTATTTT. Translation: CASSQDRGLASTDTQYF.

The genes are TRBV5-1 and TRBJ2-2, with 8 bases matching TRBD2. Germline CDR1 reads SGHRS; CDR2 reads YFSETQ. CDR3 size: 17 residues. The V and J ends lost 1 base and 6 bases, in that order; junction bases with no gene match: 11. The CDR3 DNA follows: TGCGCCAGCAGCTTGCAGCCCTCGGCGGGGGGCCCCGGGGAGCTGTTTTTT. Amino acids: CASSLQPSAGGPGELFF.

This clone was detected a few times. The chain uses TRBV3-1 (or the pseudogene TRBV3-2) and TRBJ1-4, with D unresolved. The CDR3 has 11 amino acids. CDR1 and CDR2 (germline): LGHDT, YNNKEL (reference sequence). The V gene lost 3 bases and the J gene lost 7 bases, with 3 bases spanning the gap. As DNA, the CDR3 is TGTGCCAGCAGCCACGGTGAAAAACTGTTTTTT. Translated: CASSHGEKLFF.

The gene calls are TRBV7-9 and TRBJ2-5; possibly TRBD2 for D (6 bases). The CDR3 length is 13 residues. The V gene's germline CDR1 is SEHNR and CDR2 FQNEAQ (reference sequence). V gave up 4 bases and J gave up 4 bases, with 10 bases separating them. CDR3 protein: CASSSLASETQYF. DNA of the CDR3: TGTGCCAGCAGCTCACTAGCCTCAGAGACCCAGTACTTC.

The chain is built from TRBV29-1 and TRBJ2-3, with 9 bases matching TRBD2. CDR1 and CDR2 from the germline V gene are SQVTM and ANQGSEA. J lost 5 bases, V lost 4 bases, and 7 bases had no gene match. CDR3 length: 14 amino acids. In DNA form, the CDR3 reads TGCAGCGTTGTTGGGGCGGGGGGGAAAGATACGCAGTATTTT. Protein sequence: CSVVGAGGKDTQYF.